The present T cell receptor (beta chain) was sequenced within a study of metastatic and nonmetastatic thyroid tumors. The overall study: From malignant and benign thyroid patients, repertoires in blood and in tumor or nodule tissue were compared. Study outcomes and limitations: Benign nodules reportedly had significantly lower TCR beta diversity than malignant thyroid tumors in blood and tumor.

This clone has ten or more counts. Its antigen is unknown. At the DNA level, this CDR3 is encoded by other sequences in the same sample as well. Per the authors' pipeline: A papillary thyroid cancer distant-metastasis classifier was built from CDR3 differences across clinicopathological groups. MiXCR reprocessed the PCR reads for TCRdb. It is TCRdb's table, rather than the study itself, that gives the V and J calls and clone size. The data contain 60,000 or so clones, about 3.8% of them seen just once; the ten biggest clones take up approximately 20%. Patients were all untreated before their thyroid surgery. The source material was blood. The source is a female donor with papillary thyroid cancer or a benign thyroid nodule (not recorded which). Some clones in this sample may be carry-over from other donors' samples.

This chain's CDR3 is CAISGDIGAGDTQYF. The CDR3, as DNA: TGTGCCATCAGTGGGGACATCGGCGCCGGGGATACGCAGTATTTT. The chain carries TRBV10-3 and TRBJ2-3, with D perhaps TRBD1 (6 bases). The CDR3 covers 15 residues. Germline V lookup: CDR1 ENHRY, CDR2 SYGVKD. With 4 bases removed from V and 6 bases from J, the gap between germline ends came to 17 bases.